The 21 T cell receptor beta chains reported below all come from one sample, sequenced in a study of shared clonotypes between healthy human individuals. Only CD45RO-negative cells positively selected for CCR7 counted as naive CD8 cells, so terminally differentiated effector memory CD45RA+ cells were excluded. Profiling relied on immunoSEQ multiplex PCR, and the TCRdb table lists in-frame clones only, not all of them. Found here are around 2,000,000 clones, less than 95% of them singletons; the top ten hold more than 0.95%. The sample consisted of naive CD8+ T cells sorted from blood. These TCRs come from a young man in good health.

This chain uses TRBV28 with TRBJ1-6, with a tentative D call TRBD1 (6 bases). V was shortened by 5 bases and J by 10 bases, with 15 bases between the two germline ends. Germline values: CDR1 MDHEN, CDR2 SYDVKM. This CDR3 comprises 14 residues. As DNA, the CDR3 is TGTGCCAGCAGTATAACAGGGACGGGGTCACCCCTCCACTTT. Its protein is CASSITGTGSPLHF.

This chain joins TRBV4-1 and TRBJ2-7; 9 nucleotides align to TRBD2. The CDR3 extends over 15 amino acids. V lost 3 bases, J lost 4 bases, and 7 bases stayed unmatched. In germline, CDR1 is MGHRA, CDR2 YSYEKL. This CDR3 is CASSHLPGLAYEQYF. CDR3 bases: TGCGCCAGCAGCCATCTTCCGGGACTAGCTTACGAGCAGTACTTC.

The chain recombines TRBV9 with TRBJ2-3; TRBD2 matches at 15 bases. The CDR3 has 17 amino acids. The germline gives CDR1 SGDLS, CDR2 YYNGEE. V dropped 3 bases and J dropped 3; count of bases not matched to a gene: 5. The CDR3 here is CASSGTSGREGTDTQYF. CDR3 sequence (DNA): TGTGCCAGCAGCGGGACTAGCGGGAGGGAAGGGACAGATACGCAGTATTTT.

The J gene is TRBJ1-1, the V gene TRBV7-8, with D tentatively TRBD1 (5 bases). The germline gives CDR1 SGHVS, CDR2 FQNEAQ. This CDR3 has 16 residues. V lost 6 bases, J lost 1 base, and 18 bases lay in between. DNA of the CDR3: TGTGCCAGCAGTCAGAAGCAGGGCAGGAAGAACACTGAAGCTTTCTTT. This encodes CASSQKQGRKNTEAFF.

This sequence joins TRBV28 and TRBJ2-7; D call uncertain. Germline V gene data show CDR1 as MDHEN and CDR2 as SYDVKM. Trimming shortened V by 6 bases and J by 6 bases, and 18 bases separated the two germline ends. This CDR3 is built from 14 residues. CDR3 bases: TGTGCCAGCAGCCTAAGAGGCCTAAGGGTCGAGCAGTACTTC. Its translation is CASSLRGLRVEQYF.

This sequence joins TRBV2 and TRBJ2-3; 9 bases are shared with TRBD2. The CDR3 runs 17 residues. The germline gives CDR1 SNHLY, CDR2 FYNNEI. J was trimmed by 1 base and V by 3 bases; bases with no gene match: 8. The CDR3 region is CASSDFAGGPGTDTQYF. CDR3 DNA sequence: TGTGCCAGCAGTGACTTTGCGGGGGGGCCCGGCACAGATACGCAGTATTTT.

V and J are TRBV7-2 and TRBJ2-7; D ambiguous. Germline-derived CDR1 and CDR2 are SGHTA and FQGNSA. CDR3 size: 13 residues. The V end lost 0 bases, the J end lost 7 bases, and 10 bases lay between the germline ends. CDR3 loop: CASSLALGWEQYF. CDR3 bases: TGTGCCAGCAGCTTAGCGTTAGGGTGGGAGCAGTACTTC.

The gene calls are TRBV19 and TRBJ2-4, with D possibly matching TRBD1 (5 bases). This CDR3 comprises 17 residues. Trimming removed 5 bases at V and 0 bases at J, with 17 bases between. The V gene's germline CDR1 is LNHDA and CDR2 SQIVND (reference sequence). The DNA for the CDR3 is TGTGCCAGTAGTGCCCCGTACAGGACACTAGCCAAAAACATTCAGTACTTC. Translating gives CASSAPYRTLAKNIQYF.

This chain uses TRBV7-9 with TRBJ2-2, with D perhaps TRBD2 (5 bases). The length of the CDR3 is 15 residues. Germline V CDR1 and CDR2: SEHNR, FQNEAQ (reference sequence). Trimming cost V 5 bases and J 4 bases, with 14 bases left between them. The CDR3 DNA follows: TGTGCCAGCAGCCCAATCGAGGGCCTCACCGGGGAGCTGTTTTTT. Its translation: CASSPIEGLTGELFF.

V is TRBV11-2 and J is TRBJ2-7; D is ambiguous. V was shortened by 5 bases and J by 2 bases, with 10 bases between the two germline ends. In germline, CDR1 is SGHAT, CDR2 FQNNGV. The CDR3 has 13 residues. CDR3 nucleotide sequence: TGTGCCAGCAGCCAGGACCAAACCTACGAGCAGTACTTC. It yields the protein CASSQDQTYEQYF.

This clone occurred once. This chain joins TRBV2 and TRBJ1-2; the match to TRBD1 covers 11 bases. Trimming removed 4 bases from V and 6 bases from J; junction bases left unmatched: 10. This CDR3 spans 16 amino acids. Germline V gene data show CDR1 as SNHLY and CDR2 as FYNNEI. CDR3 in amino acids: CASSGEVDRGLNGYTF. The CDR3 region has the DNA TGTGCCAGCAGTGGAGAGGTGGACAGGGGGCTAAATGGCTACACCTTC.

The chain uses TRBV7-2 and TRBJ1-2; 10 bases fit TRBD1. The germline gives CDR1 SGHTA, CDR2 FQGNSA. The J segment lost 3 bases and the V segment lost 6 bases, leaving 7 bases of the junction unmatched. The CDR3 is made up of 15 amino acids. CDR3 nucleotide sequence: TGTGCCAGCAGTCAGGACAGGGGGTTTTACTATGGCTACACCTTC. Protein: CASSQDRGFYYGYTF.

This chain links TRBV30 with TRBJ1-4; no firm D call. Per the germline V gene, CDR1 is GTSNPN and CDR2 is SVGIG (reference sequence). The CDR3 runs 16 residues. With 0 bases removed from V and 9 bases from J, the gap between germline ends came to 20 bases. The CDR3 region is CAWSVSPVHIPQKLFF. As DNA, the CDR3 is TGTGCCTGGAGTGTAAGCCCAGTTCATATCCCCCAAAAACTGTTTTTT.

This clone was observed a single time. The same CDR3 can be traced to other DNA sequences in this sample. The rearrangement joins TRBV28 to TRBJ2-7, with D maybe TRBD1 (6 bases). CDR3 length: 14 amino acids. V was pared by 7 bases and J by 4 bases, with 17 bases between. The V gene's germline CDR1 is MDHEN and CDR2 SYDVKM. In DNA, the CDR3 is TGTGCCAGCACGGTAACAGGGTCCTCATACGAGCAGTACTTC. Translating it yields CASTVTGSSYEQYF. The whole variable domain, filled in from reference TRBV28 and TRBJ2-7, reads DVKVTQSSRYLVKRTGEKVFLECVQDMDHENMFWYRQDPGLGLRLIYFSYDVKMKEKGDIPEGYSVSREKKERFSLILESASTNQTSMYLCASTVTGSSYEQYFGPGTRLTVT.

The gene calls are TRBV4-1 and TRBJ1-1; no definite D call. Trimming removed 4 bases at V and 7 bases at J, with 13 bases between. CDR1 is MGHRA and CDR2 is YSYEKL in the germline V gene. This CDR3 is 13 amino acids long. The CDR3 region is CASSLRAEDEAFF. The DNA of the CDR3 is TGCGCCAGCAGCCTTAGGGCGGAAGATGAAGCTTTCTTT.

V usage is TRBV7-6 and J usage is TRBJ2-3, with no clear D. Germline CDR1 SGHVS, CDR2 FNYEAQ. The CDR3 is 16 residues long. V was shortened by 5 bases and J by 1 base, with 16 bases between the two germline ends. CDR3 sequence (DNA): TGTGCCAGCAGCCCCCCATTGGATCGGGGCACAGATACGCAGTATTTT. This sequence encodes CASSPPLDRGTDTQYF. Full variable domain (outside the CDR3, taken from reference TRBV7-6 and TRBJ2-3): GAGVSQSPRYKVTKRGQDVALRCDPISGHVSLYWYRQALGQGPEFLTYFNYEAQQDKSGLPNDRFSAERPEGSISTLTIQRTEQRDSAMYRCASSPPLDRGTDTQYFGPGTRLTVL.

The CDR3, as DNA: TGTGCCAGCAGTTTACAGGGGCTTTTTGGTTCACCCCTCCACTTT. This sequence encodes CASSLQGLFGSPLHF. The gene calls are TRBV27 and TRBJ1-6; tentatively, D is TRBD1 (6 bases). This CDR3 has 15 residues. Per germline, CDR1 MNHEY and CDR2 SMNVEV (reference sequence). V lost 2 bases to trimming and J lost 9 bases, with 14 bases between them.

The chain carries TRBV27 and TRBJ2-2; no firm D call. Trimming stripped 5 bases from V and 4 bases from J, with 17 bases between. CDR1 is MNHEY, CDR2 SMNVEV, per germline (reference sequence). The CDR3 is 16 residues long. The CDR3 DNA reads TGTGCCAGCAGTCGCCTGGCCAGTCTGGGCACCGGGGAGCTGTTTTTT. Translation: CASSRLASLGTGELFF.

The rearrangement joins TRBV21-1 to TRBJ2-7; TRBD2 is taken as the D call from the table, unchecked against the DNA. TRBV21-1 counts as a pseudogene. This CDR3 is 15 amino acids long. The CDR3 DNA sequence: TGTGCCAGCAGCTGTAGCGGGAGGTCCCTCTACGAGCAGTACTTC. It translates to CASSCSGRSLYEQYF.

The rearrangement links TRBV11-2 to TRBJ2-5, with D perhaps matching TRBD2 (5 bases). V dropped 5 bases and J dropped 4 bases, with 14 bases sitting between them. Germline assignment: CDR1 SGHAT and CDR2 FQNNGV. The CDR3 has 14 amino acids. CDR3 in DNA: TGTGCCAGCAGCCTCGGTTCGGGGATAGAGACCCAGTACTTC. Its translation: CASSLGSGIETQYF.

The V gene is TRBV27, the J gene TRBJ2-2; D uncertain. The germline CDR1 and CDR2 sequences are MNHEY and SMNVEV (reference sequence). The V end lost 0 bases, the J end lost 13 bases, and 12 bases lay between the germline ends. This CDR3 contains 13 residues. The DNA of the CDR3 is TGTGCCAGCAGTTTATCGACTGCCTCGGGGCTGTTTTTT. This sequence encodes CASSLSTASGLFF.